The clone carrying this TCR beta chain was counted once. Its antigen is not identified. A much larger clone differs from this one at a single base, so this may be a read error. From the reads, TCRdb called clonotypes with MiXCR, one entry per CDR3 protein. The top ten clones hold about 17% of a sample with roughly 500,000 distinct CDR3 sequences, 30% to 40% of them seen once. The data were taken from a study of T cell repertoires in cytomegalovirus infection. Study-wide context: CMV infection and matching HLA type were both indicated by public TCR beta signatures.

Study observations and caveats: Predominance within the ex vivo response was attributable to HLA-C-restricted CMV-specific TCR beta clonotypes.

This clonotype was sampled from a human donor in good health (CMV status not recorded). Some clones in this sample may be carry-over from other donors' samples. The sample consisted of cultured PBMCs, taken from culture after CMV antigen stimulation.

The chain's CDR3 is CASSSDGYTF. The DNA for the CDR3 is TGTGCCAGCAGTTCCGATGGCTACACCTTC. The V gene is TRBV12-3 or TRBV12-4, the J gene TRBJ1-2; D remains unclear. V shed 4 bases and J shed 6 bases, with 3 bases lying between them. The CDR3 consists of 10 residues.